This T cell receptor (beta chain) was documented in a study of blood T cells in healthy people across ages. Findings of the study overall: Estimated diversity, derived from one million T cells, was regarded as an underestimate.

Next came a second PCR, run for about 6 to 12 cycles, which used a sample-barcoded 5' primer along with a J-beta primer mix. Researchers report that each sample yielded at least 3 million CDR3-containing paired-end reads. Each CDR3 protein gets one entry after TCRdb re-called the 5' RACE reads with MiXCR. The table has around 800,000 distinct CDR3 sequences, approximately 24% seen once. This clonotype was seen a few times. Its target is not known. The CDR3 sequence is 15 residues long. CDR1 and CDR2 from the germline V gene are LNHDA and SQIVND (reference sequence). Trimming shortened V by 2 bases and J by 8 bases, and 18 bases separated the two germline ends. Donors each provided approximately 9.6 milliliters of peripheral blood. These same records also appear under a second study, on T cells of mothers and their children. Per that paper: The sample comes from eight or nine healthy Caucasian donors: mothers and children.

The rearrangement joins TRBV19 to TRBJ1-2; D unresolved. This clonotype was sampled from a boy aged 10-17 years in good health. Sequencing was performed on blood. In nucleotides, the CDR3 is TGTGCCAGTAGTATACAGGCGACGCGAGACGGGGGCTACACCTTC. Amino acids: CASSIQATRDGGYTF.